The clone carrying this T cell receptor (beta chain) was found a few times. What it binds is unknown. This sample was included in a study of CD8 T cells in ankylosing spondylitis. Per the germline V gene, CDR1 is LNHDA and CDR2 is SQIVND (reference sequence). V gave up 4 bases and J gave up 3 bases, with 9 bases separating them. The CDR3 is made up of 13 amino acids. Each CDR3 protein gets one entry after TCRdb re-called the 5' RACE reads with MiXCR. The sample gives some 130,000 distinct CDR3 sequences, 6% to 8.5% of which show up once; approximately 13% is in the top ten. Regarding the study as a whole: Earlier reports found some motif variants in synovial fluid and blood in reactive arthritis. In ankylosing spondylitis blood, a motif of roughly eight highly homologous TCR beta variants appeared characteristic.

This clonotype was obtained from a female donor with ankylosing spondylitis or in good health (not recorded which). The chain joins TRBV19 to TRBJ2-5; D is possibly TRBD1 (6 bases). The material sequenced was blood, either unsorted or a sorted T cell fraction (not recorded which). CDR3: CASSTRDKETQYF. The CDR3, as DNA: TGTGCCAGTAGTACCCGGGACAAAGAGACCCAGTACTTC.